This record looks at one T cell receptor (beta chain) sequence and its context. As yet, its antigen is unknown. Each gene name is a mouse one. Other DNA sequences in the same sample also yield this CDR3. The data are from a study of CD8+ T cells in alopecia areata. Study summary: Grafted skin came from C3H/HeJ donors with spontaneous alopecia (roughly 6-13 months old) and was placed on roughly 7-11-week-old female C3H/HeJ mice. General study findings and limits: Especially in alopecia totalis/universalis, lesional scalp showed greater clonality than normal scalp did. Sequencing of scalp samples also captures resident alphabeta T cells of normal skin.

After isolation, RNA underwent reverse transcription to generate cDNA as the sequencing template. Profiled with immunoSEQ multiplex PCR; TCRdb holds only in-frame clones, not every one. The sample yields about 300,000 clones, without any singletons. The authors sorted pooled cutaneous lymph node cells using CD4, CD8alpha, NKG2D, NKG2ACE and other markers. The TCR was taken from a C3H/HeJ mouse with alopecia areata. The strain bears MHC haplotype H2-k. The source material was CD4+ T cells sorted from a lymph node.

CDR3 region: CAWSLQGSNSDYTF. The CDR3 DNA, read in part, is TGTGCCTGGAGTCTACAGGGATCAAACTCC. The chain uses TRBV31 and TRBJ1-2; TRBD1 might be the D (6 bases). The CDR3 end lies 4 residues beyond the end of the read and is filled in from the germline J gene. This CDR3 comprises 14 residues. V was cut by 0 bases and J by 0 bases, with 8 bases left in between. In germline, CDR1 is GKSSPN, CDR2 SITVG.